The 25 T cell receptor beta chains given below trace back to one sample, sequenced in a study of T-cell reconstitution after alpha-beta-depleted transplantation in children. TCRbeta library preparation incorporated unique molecular identifiers. MiXCR, run by TCRdb on the PCR reads, gives a single entry per CDR3 protein. Counted here are approximately 350,000 distinct CDR3 sequences, less than 15% occurring once; the ten biggest clones make up 4.3%. Sample: PBMCs, taken from the stem cell graft. The source of these receptors is a human donor who donated a stem cell graft to a child with Fanconi anemia.

J is TRBJ2-6 and V is TRBV4-1; D ambiguous. V was clipped by 9 bases and J by 3 bases, with 3 bases between them. Germline V gives CDR1 MGHRA, CDR2 YSYEKL. This CDR3 comprises 11 residues. DNA of the CDR3: TGCGCCAGAAATGGGGCCAACGTCCTGACTTTC. Its translation is CARNGANVLTF.

This clonotype was counted many times. This chain joins TRBV20-1 and TRBJ1-1, with unresolved D. V was clipped by 1 base and J by 5 bases, with 11 bases between them. The CDR3 has 13 amino acids. Germline lookup yields CDR1 DFQATT and CDR2 SNEGSKA (reference sequence). DNA for the CDR3: TGCAGTGCTAGAGGGAGGGTGGGGACTGAAGCTTTCTTT. Its protein product is CSARGRVGTEAFF.

This clonotype was detected only a few times. The chain is built from TRBV3-1 and TRBJ1-2, with a tentative D call TRBD1 (5 bases). Germline V gene data show CDR1 as LGHDT and CDR2 as YNNKEL (reference sequence). The CDR3 covers 15 residues. Trimming shortened V by 3 bases and J by 3 bases, and 14 bases separated the two germline ends. The CDR3, as DNA: TGTGCCAGCAGCCATACGGAGGGGTCAGACTATGGCTACACCTTC. Residues: CASSHTEGSDYGYTF.

This clonotype was seen ten or more times. V gene TRBV4-2 combines with J gene TRBJ1-3; D ambiguous. The germline V gene encodes CDR1 LGHNA and CDR2 YNFKEQ. This CDR3 spans 17 amino acids. Trimming stripped 4 bases from V and 1 base from J, with 17 bases between. In DNA, the CDR3 is TGTGCCAGCAGCCTTCACTCCCCCGAGAAGTCTGGAAACACCATATATTTT. Residues: CASSLHSPEKSGNTIYF.

The chain has TRBV7-2 and TRBJ2-7, with a weak D call TRBD2 (5 bases). Trimming pared 2 bases from V and 7 bases from J, leaving 15 bases between. The length of the CDR3 is 14 residues. Germline V gene lookup returns CDR1 SGHTA and CDR2 FQGNSA. CDR3 amino acids: CASSLSPSMGEQYF. CDR3 nucleotide sequence: TGTGCCAGCAGCTTATCGCCTAGCATGGGTGAGCAGTACTTC.

The V call is TRBV3-1, the J call TRBJ2-7; D ambiguous. CDR3 length equals 13 residues. V was shortened by 4 bases and J by 7 bases, with 14 bases between the two germline ends. The germline V gene has CDR1 LGHDT and CDR2 YNNKEL (reference sequence). CDR3 loop: CASSLMDPREQYF. CDR3 nucleotides: TGTGCCAGCAGCCTAATGGACCCGCGGGAGCAGTACTTC.

V gene TRBV24-1 combines with J gene TRBJ2-3; TRBD2 matches 10 bases. The CDR3 spans 18 residues. After removal of 0 bases from V and 1 base from J, the junction contained 6 bases not matched to a gene. Germline V gene lookup returns CDR1 KGHDR and CDR2 SFDVKD. This chain's CDR3 is CATSDLRALAGGTDTQYF. CDR3 bases: TGTGCCACCAGTGATTTGCGGGCTCTAGCGGGGGGCACAGATACGCAGTATTTT.

The chain joins TRBV19 to TRBJ2-7; D call uncertain. The CDR3 consists of 15 residues. The germline V and J ends were trimmed by 3 bases and 2 bases, with 14 bases remaining between them. Germline V gene lookup returns CDR1 LNHDA and CDR2 SQIVND (reference sequence). CDR3 sequence (DNA): TGTGCCAGTAGTATTGGTGGCACGCGAACCTACGAGCAGTACTTC. Protein: CASSIGGTRTYEQYF.

In its sample, this clonotype was seen a few times. J is TRBJ1-2 and V is TRBV6-6; possible D gene TRBD1, 5 bases. This CDR3 contains 13 residues. V lost 7 bases and J 8 bases, leaving 17 bases between the germline ends. Germline V lookup: CDR1 MNHNY, CDR2 SVGAGI (reference sequence). The CDR3 protein is CASTHGQVRGYTF. The CDR3 DNA sequence: TGTGCCAGCACCCATGGACAAGTCAGAGGCTACACCTTC.

The chain recombines TRBV6-1 with TRBJ2-7, with 7 bases fitting TRBD1. Germline V lookup: CDR1 MNHNS, CDR2 SASEGT. The V gene end was trimmed by 4 bases and the J gene end by 3 bases; junction bases not matched to a gene: 3. This CDR3 contains 13 residues. The CDR3 DNA sequence: TGTGCCAGCAGTGGGTACAGGGGCTACGAGCAGTACTTC. Its translation is CASSGYRGYEQYF.

In its sample, this clonotype ranks as medium-sized. The chain joins TRBV29-1 to TRBJ2-1; possibly TRBD2 for D (5 bases). V was pared by 0 bases and J by 15 bases, with 9 bases between. The CDR3 extends over 10 amino acids. Germline CDR1 reads SQVTM; CDR2 reads ANQGSEA. The CDR3 coding sequence is TGCAGCGTTGAAGATTCGGCGGGGTTCTTC. Translation gives CSVEDSAGFF.

This clonotype has only a few counts. This chain links TRBV5-4 with TRBJ2-3; 13 bases line up with TRBD2. The CDR3 covers 16 residues. Germline values: CDR1 SGHNT, CDR2 YYREEE (reference sequence). The J segment lost 5 bases and the V segment lost 4 bases, leaving 7 bases of the junction unmatched. CDR3 amino acids: CASSPTSGGLLDTQYF. The CDR3 bases are TGTGCCAGCAGCCCGACTAGCGGGGGGCTCCTAGATACGCAGTATTTT.

This chain joins TRBV27 and TRBJ1-2; 9 bases align to TRBD1. The CDR3 totals 13 residues. The trim removed 5 bases at V and 7 bases at J, leaving 5 bases unmatched. Germline CDR1 is MNHEY and CDR2 is SMNVEV (reference sequence). CDR3 in DNA: TGTGCCAGCAGTATAGGACAGGGGTTTGGCTACACCTTC. Residues: CASSIGQGFGYTF.

At least ten counts were recorded for this clonotype. V is TRBV5-1 and J is TRBJ2-1, with 8 bases lining up with TRBD1. The length of the CDR3 is 17 residues. Germline CDR1 and CDR2: SGHRS and YFSETQ. With V trimmed by 4 bases and J by 7 bases, 16 bases remained unmatched. The CDR3 is CASSKLGQGTAVNEQFF. The DNA for the CDR3 is TGCGCCAGCAGCAAACTAGGACAGGGAACGGCGGTAAATGAGCAGTTCTTC.

The chain has TRBV11-2 and TRBJ2-3; the D gene is possibly TRBD2 (6 bases). Deletions cut 3 bases from V and 2 bases from J, with 12 bases between. CDR1 SGHAT and CDR2 FQNNGV come from the germline V gene. The CDR3 is 15 amino acids. The DNA of the CDR3 is TGTGCCAGCAGCTTGATTAGCGGTACCACAGATACGCAGTATTTT. It specifies CASSLISGTTDTQYF.

This clonotype has ten or more counts. V is TRBV5-1 and J is TRBJ2-3; D is possibly TRBD1 or TRBD2 (5 bases each). V was pared by 5 bases and J by 6 bases, with 16 bases between. CDR3 length: 14 amino acids. CDR1 and CDR2 from the germline V gene are SGHRS and YFSETQ. The CDR3 nucleotides are TGCGCCAGCAGTTTACAGGCAGAGGGGGATACGCAGTATTTT. Protein: CASSLQAEGDTQYF.

The chain has TRBV27 and TRBJ2-1; D is possibly TRBD1 (6 bases). The CDR3 runs 16 residues. Per the germline V gene, CDR1 is MNHEY and CDR2 is SMNVEV (reference sequence). V shed 3 bases and J shed 2 bases, with 14 bases lying between them. CDR3 loop: CASSFQGPPAYNEQFF. CDR3 in DNA: TGTGCCAGCAGTTTCCAGGGGCCCCCCGCCTACAATGAGCAGTTCTTC.

This clonotype occurred a few times. V gene TRBV2 combines with J gene TRBJ2-7; D is undetermined. The CDR3 consists of 11 residues. V was trimmed by 7 bases and J by 4 bases, leaving 8 bases between them. Germline CDR1 reads SNHLY; CDR2 reads FYNNEI. The CDR3 loop reads CASTEFYEQYF. CDR3 sequence (DNA): TGTGCCAGCACAGAGTTTTACGAGCAGTACTTC.

This clonotype has a count of ten or more. This chain uses TRBV2 with TRBJ2-7; no definite D call. V dropped 7 bases and J dropped 4 bases, with 8 bases sitting between them. Germline V gene data show CDR1 as SNHLY and CDR2 as FYNNEI. The CDR3 spans 11 residues. The CDR3 nucleotides read TGTGCCAGCATTCAAGGATACGAGCAGTACGTC. Translated: CASIQGYEQYV.

This chain links TRBV5-6 with TRBJ1-2, with 7 bases matching TRBD1. Germline V lookup: CDR1 SGHDT, CDR2 YYEEEE. J gave up 8 bases and V 0 bases, and 10 bases lay outside the gene matches. This CDR3 has 15 residues. The CDR3 loop is CASSLGAFSGGGYTF. In DNA, the CDR3 is TGTGCCAGCAGCTTGGGAGCCTTTTCAGGGGGAGGCTACACCTTC.

The chain couples TRBV5-5 to TRBJ1-5, with D uncertain. The germline V gene encodes CDR1 SGHKS and CDR2 YYEKEE (reference sequence). Trimming removed 2 bases from V and 4 bases from J, with 7 bases in between. CDR3 length: 13 residues. In nucleotides, the CDR3 is TGTGCCAGCAGCTTTAGTTTTAATCAGCCCCAGCATTTT. This gives the protein CASSFSFNQPQHF.

The rearrangement joins TRBV3-1 to TRBJ2-1; 9 bases fit TRBD2. V lost 0 bases to trimming and J lost 0 bases; unmatched junction nucleotides: 3. CDR1 and CDR2 from the germline V gene are LGHDT and YNNKEL (reference sequence). The CDR3 has 17 amino acids. CDR3 loop: CASSQDQAGGSYNEQFF. Written as DNA, the CDR3 is TGTGCCAGCAGCCAAGATCAAGCGGGGGGCTCCTACAATGAGCAGTTCTTC.

This chain uses TRBV4-3 with TRBJ1-1; 7 bases fit TRBD1. J was trimmed by 0 bases and V by 2 bases; bases with no gene match: 3. This CDR3 comprises 15 residues. Germline V lookup: CDR1 LGHNA, CDR2 YSLEER. The CDR3 DNA sequence: TGCGCCAGCAGCCAAACGGGACAGATGAACACTGAAGCTTTCTTT. Translation gives CASSQTGQMNTEAFF.

The CDR3 DNA reads TGTGCCAGCTCCGAAAGGGAAACCTATAACTATGGCTACACCTTC. Its protein is CASSERETYNYGYTF. V and J are TRBV12-3 or TRBV12-4 and TRBJ1-2; D gene ambiguous. V lost 8 bases and J 1 base, leaving 17 bases between the germline ends. There are 15 residues in the CDR3.

The CDR3 region has the DNA TGTGCCAGCAGTTCCGCGGGGTATGAGCAGTTCTTC. Amino acid sequence: CASSSAGYEQFF. The V call is TRBV6-6, the J call TRBJ2-1; a possible D gene is TRBD2 (6 bases). CDR3 length: 12 amino acids. Trimming shortened V by 4 bases and J by 8 bases, and 9 bases separated the two germline ends. From germline, CDR1 is MNHNY and CDR2 SVGAGI (reference sequence).